Following are 12 T cell receptor beta chains from one sample sequenced in a study of cytomegalovirus exposure and HLA in healthy donors. Researchers ran the PCR with 60 Vbeta and 13 Jbeta primers. The protocol was immunoSEQ multiplex PCR, while the TCRdb copy is restricted to in-frame clones and leaves out a portion. Of 180,000 or so clones in the sample, 79% are singletons; the top ten hold around 2.3%. The material sequenced was PBMCs. The receptors come from a woman in her forties or fifties in good health and CMV-seronegative.

This rearrangement joins TRBV2 to TRBJ1-3; TRBD1 is a possible D gene (5 bases). The CDR3 is 15 residues long. Germline CDR1 is SNHLY and CDR2 is FYNNEI. Trimming took 7 bases from V and 4 from J, leaving 17 bases between them. CDR3 nucleotide sequence: TGTGCCAGCAAGGACCAGGGTCCATCCGGAAACACCATATATTTT. It is translated as CASKDQGPSGNTIYF.

The V and J genes are TRBV9 and TRBJ1-5; TRBD1 aligns across 8 bases. Per germline, CDR1 SGDLS and CDR2 YYNGEE. CDR3 length: 14 residues. V dropped 0 bases and J dropped 7; count of bases not matched to a gene: 3. In DNA form, the CDR3 reads TGTGCCAGCAGCGTAGGACAGGGGAGGCAGCCCCAGCATTTT. It is translated as CASSVGQGRQPQHF. The full variable domain, completed using reference TRBV9 and TRBJ1-5, is DSGVTQTPKHLITATGQRVTLRCSPRSGDLSVYWYQQSLDQGLQFLIQYYNGEERAKGNILERFSAQQFPDLHSELNLSSLELGDSALYFCASSVGQGRQPQHFGDGTRLSIL.

Only a few counts were recorded for this clone. The V gene is TRBV28, the J gene TRBJ1-5, with a tentative D call TRBD1 (5 bases). Germline CDR1 reads MDHEN; CDR2 reads SYDVKM. The CDR3 covers 13 residues. V was clipped by 7 bases and J by 5 bases, with 12 bases between them. Here the CDR3 reads CASKPGGDQPQHF. The CDR3 DNA reads TGTGCCAGCAAACCGGGGGGGGATCAGCCCCAGCATTTT.

The rearrangement joins TRBV4-2 to TRBJ2-3; TRBD2 agrees at 14 bases. This CDR3 is built from 18 residues. The germline gives CDR1 LGHNA, CDR2 YNFKEQ. The trim removed 4 bases at V and 0 bases at J, leaving 6 bases unmatched. The CDR3, as DNA: TGTGCCAGCAGCCCCGGGACTAGCGGGAGCGCTAGCACAGATACGCAGTATTTT. It translates to CASSPGTSGSASTDTQYF.

V usage is TRBV19 and J usage is TRBJ1-2; D might be TRBD1 (5 bases). CDR3 length equals 12 residues. CDR1 and CDR2 from the germline V gene are LNHDA and SQIVND (reference sequence). The V end lost 10 bases, the J end lost 6 bases, and 15 bases lay between the germline ends. The chain's CDR3 is CATSLGLDGYTF. CDR3 sequence (DNA): TGTGCCACCTCCTTGGGGCTTGATGGCTACACCTTC.

The chain couples TRBV10-1 to TRBJ2-7; 15 nucleotides match TRBD2. Germline CDR1 is WNHNN and CDR2 is SYGVQD (reference sequence). J gave up 2 bases and V 8 bases, and 19 bases lay outside the gene matches. The CDR3 covers 20 residues. The CDR3: CASRSRSYRTSGRAPYEQYF. CDR3 DNA: TGCGCCAGCCGCTCTCGCTCTTACCGGACTAGCGGGAGGGCCCCCTACGAGCAGTACTTC.

This rearrangement joins TRBV28 to TRBJ2-7; 10 nucleotides align to TRBD1. There are 14 residues in the CDR3. The trim removed 5 bases at V and 7 bases at J, leaving 8 bases unmatched. From germline, CDR1 is MDHEN and CDR2 SYDVKM. The CDR3 DNA follows: TGTGCCAGCAGTCGGGACAGGGGATCTCGGGAGCAGTACTTC. Translating it yields CASSRDRGSREQYF.

The V gene is TRBV6-5, the J gene TRBJ2-2, with D possibly being TRBD2 (6 bases). Trimming shortened V by 6 bases and J by 7 bases, and 6 bases separated the two germline ends. The CDR3 is made up of 11 amino acids. Germline V lookup: CDR1 MNHEY, CDR2 SVGAGI. The CDR3 nucleotides read TGTGCCAGCAGGCGGGGCGGGGAGCTGTTTTTT. Translated, it gives CASRRGGELFF.

The chain joins TRBV7-2 to TRBJ2-5; the match to TRBD2 covers 8 bases. CDR1 is SGHTA and CDR2 is FQGNSA in the germline V gene. The CDR3 has 15 residues. J was trimmed by 2 bases and V by 5 bases; bases with no gene match: 7. The chain's CDR3 is CASSPQAGAQETQYF. The DNA of the CDR3 is TGTGCCAGCAGCCCTCAAGCGGGGGCGCAAGAGACCCAGTACTTC.

The chain carries TRBV14 and TRBJ1-2; TRBD1 agrees at 8 bases. V lost 1 base, J lost 3 bases, and 4 bases stayed unmatched. Per the germline V gene, CDR1 is SGHDN and CDR2 is FVKESK. CDR3 length: 15 amino acids. The CDR3 nucleotides read TGTGCCAGCAGCCAAGGTCCGACAGGGGACTATGGCTACACCTTC. This gives the protein CASSQGPTGDYGYTF. Using reference TRBV14 and TRBJ1-2 for the parts outside the CDR3, the full variable domain is EAGVTQFPSHSVIEKGQTVTLRCDPISGHDNLYWYRRVMGKEIKFLLHFVKESKQDESGMPNNRFLAERTGGTYSTLKVQPAELEDSGVYFCASSQGPTGDYGYTFGSGTRLTVV.

The chain recombines TRBV30 with TRBJ1-5; 9 bases align to TRBD1. This CDR3 is built from 14 residues. With 0 bases clipped from V and 5 bases from J, the junction kept 2 bases outside the gene matches. Germline V lookup: CDR1 GTSNPN, CDR2 SVGIG (reference sequence). Here the CDR3 reads CAWSVRTGDQPQHF. The CDR3 DNA sequence: TGTGCCTGGAGTGTAAGGACAGGGGATCAGCCCCAGCATTTT. The full variable domain, its missing parts supplied by reference TRBV30 and TRBJ1-5, is SQTIHQWPATLVQPVGSPLSLECTVEGTSNPNLYWYRQAAGRGLQLLFYSVGIGQISSEVPQNLSASRPQDRQFILSSKKLLLSDSGFYLCAWSVRTGDQPQHFGDGTRLSIL.

Details on this clone: The junction does not match germline at one end; this may be a read error. The rearrangement uses TRBV7-9 and TRBJ1-4; 7 bases line up with TRBD1. Germline V CDR1 and CDR2: SEHNR, FQNEAQ (reference sequence). There are 14 residues in the CDR3. The CDR3 protein is CSSSLGQPSEKLFF. Written as DNA, the CDR3 is TGTTCCAGCAGCTTGGGACAGCCGAGTGAAAAACTGTTTTTT.